What follows describes a single TCR beta chain. What it binds is unknown. This specimen belongs to a study of T cell responses to AZD1222 COVID-19 vaccine. General study points: In all cases, repertoires were sampled only after the peak T cell response. Receipt of two AZD1222 doses was followed by a rise in Spike-specific TCR breadth and depth.

The repertoire was sequenced with immunoSEQ multiplex PCR; TCRdb's copy has only in-frame clones and lacks some. The top ten clones hold more than 10% of a sample with over 110,000 clones, about 92% of them seen once. CDR1 and CDR2 from the germline V gene are SGHTA and FQGTGA. Trimming removed 0 bases at V and 0 bases at J, with 9 bases between. The CDR3 runs to 16 residues. The sample was peripheral blood, taken after recovery from COVID-19. This chain links TRBV7-3 with TRBJ2-1; the D gene is possibly TRBD1 (5 bases). This receptor was taken from an adult who had recovered from COVID-19. The CDR3 coding sequence is TGTGCCAGCAGCTTAACGGGGCCTAGCTCCTACAATGAGCAGTTCTTC. Translated: CASSLTGPSSYNEQFF.